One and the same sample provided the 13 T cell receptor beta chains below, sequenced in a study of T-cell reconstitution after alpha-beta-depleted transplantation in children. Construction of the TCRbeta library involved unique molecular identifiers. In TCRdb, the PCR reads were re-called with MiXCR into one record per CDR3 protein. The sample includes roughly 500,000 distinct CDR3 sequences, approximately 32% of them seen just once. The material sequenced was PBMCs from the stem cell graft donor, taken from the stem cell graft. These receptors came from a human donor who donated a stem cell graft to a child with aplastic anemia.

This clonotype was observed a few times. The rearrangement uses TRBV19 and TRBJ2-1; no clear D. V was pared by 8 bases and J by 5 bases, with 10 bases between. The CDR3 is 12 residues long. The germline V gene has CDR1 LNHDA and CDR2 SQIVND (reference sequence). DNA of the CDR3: TGTGCCAGTGTTAACTCGCACAATGAGCAGTTCTTC. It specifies CASVNSHNEQFF.

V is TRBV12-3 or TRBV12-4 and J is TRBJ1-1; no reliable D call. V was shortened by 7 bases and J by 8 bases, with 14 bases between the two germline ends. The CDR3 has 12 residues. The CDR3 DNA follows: TGTGCCAGCACCAACCGACAAAGGGAAGCTTTCTTT. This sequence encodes CASTNRQREAFF.

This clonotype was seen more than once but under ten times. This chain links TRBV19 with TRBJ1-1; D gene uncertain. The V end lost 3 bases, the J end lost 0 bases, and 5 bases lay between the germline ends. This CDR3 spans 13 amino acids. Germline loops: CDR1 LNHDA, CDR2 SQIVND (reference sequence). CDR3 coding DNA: TGTGCCAGTAGTATCTCGGTGAACACTGAAGCTTTCTTT. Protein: CASSISVNTEAFF.

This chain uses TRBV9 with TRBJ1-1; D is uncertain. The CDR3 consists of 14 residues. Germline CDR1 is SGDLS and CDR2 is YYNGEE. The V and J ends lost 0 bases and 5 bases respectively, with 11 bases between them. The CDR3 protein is CASSVDWVGTEAFF. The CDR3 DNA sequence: TGTGCCAGCAGCGTAGATTGGGTGGGGACTGAAGCTTTCTTT.

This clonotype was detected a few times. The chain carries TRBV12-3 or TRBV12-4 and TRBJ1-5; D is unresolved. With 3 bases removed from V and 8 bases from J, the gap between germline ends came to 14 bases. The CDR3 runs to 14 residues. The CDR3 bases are TGTGCCAGCAGTTTGGAGGGCGTTCGAGAGCCCCAGCATTTT. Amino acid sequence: CASSLEGVREPQHF.

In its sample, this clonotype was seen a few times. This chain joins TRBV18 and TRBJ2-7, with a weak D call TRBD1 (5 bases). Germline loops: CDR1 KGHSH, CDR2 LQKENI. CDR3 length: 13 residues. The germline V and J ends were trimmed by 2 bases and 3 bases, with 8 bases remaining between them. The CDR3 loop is CASSPLDSYEQYV. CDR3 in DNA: TGTGCCAGCTCACCATTAGACAGCTACGAGCAGTACGTC.

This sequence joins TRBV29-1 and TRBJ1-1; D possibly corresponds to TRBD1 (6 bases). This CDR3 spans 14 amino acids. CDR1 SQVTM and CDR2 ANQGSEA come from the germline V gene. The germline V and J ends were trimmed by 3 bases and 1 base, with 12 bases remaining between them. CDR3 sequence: CSVDPPDRNTEAFF. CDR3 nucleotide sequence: TGCAGCGTTGACCCCCCGGACAGGAACACTGAAGCTTTCTTT.

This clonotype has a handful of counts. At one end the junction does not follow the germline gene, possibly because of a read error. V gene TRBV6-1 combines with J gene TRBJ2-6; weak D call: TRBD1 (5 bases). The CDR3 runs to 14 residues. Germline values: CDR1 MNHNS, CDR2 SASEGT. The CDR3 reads CASSEGSGANGLTF. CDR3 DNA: TGTGCCAGCAGTGAGGGTTCTGGGGCCAACGGCCTGACTTTC.

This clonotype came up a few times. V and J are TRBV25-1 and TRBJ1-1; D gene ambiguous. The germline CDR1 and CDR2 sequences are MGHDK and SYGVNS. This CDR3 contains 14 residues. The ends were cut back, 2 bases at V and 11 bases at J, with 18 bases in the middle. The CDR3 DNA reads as TGTGCCAGCAGTGAAGTCAAGTTTGGTGATCGGGCTTTCTTT. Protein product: CASSEVKFGDRAFF.

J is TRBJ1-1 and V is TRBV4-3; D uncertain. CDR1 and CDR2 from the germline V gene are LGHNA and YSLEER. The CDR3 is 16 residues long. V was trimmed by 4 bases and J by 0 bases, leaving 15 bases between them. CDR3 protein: CASSLDPTRMNTEAFF. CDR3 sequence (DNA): TGCGCCAGCAGCCTTGATCCCACCCGGATGAACACTGAAGCTTTCTTT.

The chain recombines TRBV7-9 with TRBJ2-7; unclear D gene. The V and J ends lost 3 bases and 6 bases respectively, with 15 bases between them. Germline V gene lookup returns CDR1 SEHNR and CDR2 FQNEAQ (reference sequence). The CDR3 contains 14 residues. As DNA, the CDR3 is TGTGCCAGCAGCTTTGGGCAGAGCCGGAGCGAGCAGTACTTC. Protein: CASSFGQSRSEQYF.

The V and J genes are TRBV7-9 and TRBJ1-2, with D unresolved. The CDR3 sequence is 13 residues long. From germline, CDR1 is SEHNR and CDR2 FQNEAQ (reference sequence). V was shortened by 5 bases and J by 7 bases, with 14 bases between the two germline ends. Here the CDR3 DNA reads TGTGCCAGCAGCCCCTCCACACCGCTTGGCTACACCTTC. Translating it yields CASSPSTPLGYTF.

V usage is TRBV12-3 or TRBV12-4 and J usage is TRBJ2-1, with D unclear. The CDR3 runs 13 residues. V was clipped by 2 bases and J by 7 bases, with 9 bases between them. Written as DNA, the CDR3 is TGTGCCAGCAGTTTAAAGCCGGTTAATGAGCAGTTCTTC. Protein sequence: CASSLKPVNEQFF.